Described below is a single T cell receptor (beta chain) sequence and its context. This clone was counted a single time. No cognate antigen has been identified for it. Base qualities are not provided; no much larger clone lies one nucleotide away. Reading from cysteine to phenylalanine, the CDR3 counts 16 amino acids. Solely the CDR3 DNA is kept, with 48 bases framed from the first base. At the junction V is shortened by 3 bases and J by 3 bases, with 15 bases in between. CDR1 and CDR2 were assigned from the germline V gene as MDHEN and SYDVKM. The immunoSEQ Assay, a bias-controlled multiplex PCR, was used to amplify TCRbeta CDR3 regions from genomic DNA. Turning to the authors' computational methods: The number of nucleated cells in each sample was estimated from the amplification of reference gene primers within the assay. To quantify the absolute abundance of each unique TCRbeta CDR3 rearrangement, sequence reads were collapsed and filtered. For each sample, productive Simpson clonality was calculated as the square root of Simpson's diversity index across productive rearrangements. TCRdb holds this immuneACCESS table with in-frame rearrangements only. Some clones are missing; in checked studies, unresolved V genes explain under half, and the rest has no known cause. For V, J and clone size, that table is used; D and trimming come from the DNA. The sample contains approximately 250,000 clones, about nine tenths of them found a single time. 4.1% of the sample is in the top ten clones.

Participants in the prospective study were aged about 18 to 90 years, lived in some 24 United States geographic areas, and enrolled through a virtual design. To assign participants to cohorts, the prospective study relied on clinical history that participants themselves reported in a screening survey and a study questionnaire. Each participant in the prospective study had whole blood, serum and a nasopharyngeal or oropharyngeal swab collected by mobile phlebotomists. Additional blood draws and questionnaires over an approximately 2-month period could optionally be provided by prospective study participants. Prospective study blood samples were shipped either frozen or at room temperature before DNA extraction. This record belongs to a study of blood T cell repertoires in COVID-19 (dated by TCRdb to 2018 to 2021). For the wider study: Samples covering the acute and convalescent phases of COVID-19 were provided by collaborators in the United States, Italy and Spain. The material from the prospective study consisted of cDNA or gDNA derived from T cells, B-cell-depleted T cells, or PBMCs. Deeply sampled blood TCRbeta repertoires from subjects exposed to, actively infected with, or recovered from COVID-19 were included in the dataset. The repertoires were released in a freely available public database intended as a resource for research on the immune response to SARS-CoV-2. The samples were drawn from two sources: the first 160 participants of the ongoing ImmuneRACE study, and some 1,300 subjects contributed by 6 global collaborators. A de-identified subject ID, COVID-19 status, age in years and sex were almost always included in the sample metadata. Where HLA class I and class II types were available, the types were taken from metadata supplied by the sample provider, not from assay-based typing.

What the research found in general, with its limitations: The quantity of clinical and demographic metadata differed by source and by participant and was supplied without curation.

The specimen sequenced was PBMCs or T cells enriched from blood (not recorded which). The chain links TRBV28 with TRBJ2-1; 5 matching bases give a weak D call of TRBD2. This sequence was found in a woman in her thirties with acute COVID-19. The bases are TGTGCCAGCAGTTTGGTTGAGGGAAAGAACTACAATGAGCAGTTCTTC. Translated, it reads CASSLVEGKNYNEQFF.